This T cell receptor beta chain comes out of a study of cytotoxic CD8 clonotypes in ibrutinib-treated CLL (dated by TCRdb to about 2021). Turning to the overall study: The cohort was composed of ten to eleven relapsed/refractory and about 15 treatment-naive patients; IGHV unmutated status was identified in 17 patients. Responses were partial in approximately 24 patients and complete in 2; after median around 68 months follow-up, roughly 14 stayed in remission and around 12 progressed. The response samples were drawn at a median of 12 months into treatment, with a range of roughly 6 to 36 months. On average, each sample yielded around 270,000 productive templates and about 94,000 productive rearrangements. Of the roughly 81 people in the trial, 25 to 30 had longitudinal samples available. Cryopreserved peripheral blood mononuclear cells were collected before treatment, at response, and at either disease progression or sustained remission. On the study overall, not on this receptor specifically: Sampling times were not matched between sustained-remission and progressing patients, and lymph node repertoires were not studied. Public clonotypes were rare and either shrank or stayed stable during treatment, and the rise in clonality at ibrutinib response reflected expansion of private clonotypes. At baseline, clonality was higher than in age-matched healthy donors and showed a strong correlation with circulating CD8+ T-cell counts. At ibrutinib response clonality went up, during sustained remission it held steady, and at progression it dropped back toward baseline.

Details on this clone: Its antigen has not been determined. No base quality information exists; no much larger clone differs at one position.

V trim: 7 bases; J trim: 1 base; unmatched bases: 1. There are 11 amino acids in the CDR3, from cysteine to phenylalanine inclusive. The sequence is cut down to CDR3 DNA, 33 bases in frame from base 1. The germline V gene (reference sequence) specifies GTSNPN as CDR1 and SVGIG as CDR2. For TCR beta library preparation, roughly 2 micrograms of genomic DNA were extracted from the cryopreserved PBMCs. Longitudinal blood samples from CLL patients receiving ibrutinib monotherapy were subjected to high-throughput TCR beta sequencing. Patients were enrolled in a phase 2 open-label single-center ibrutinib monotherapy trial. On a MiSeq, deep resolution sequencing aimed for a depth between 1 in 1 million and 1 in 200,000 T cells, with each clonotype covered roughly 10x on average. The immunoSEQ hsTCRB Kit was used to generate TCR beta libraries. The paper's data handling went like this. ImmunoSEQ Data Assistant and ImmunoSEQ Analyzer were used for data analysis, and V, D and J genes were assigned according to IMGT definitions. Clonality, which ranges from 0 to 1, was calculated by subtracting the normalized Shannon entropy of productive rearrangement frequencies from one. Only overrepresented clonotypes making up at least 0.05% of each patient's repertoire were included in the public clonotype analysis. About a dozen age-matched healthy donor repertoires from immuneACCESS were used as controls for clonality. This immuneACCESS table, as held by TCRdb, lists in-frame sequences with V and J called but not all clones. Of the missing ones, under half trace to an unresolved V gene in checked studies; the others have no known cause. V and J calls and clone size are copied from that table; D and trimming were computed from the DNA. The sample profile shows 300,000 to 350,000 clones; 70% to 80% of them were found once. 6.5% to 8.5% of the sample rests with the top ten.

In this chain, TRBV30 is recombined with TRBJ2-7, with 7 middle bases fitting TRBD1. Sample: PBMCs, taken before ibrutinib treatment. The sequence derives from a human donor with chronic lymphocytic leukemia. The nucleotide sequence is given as TGTGCCTCGGGACAGTCCTACGAGCAGTACTTC. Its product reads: CASGQSYEQYF.